The present entry profiles one T cell receptor beta chain with its context. Its target is not known. Using immunoSEQ multiplex PCR, the repertoire was profiled, and TCRdb retains in-frame clones only, with some absent. The sample contains about 5,300 clones, more than 60% of which appear only once. The data stem from a study of CD8 T cell repertoires and HIV-1 epitope variants. Study-wide background: Controls were a CMV, EBV and flu pool, Ebola AY9, and no peptide.

This CDR3 is 15 amino acids long. Trimming took off 3 bases at V and 4 bases at J, with 16 bases between the two ends. The chain links TRBV23-1 to TRBJ2-7; D is perhaps TRBD2 (7 bases). TRBV23-1 is identified as an open reading frame with a role that is uncertain. What was sequenced was cultured CD8+ T cells derived from PBMCs. The receptor was isolated from a male donor with HIV. The CDR3 coding sequence is TGCGCCAGCAGTCACTGGGGGGGCTGGAATTACGAGCAGTACTTC. Protein product: CASSHWGGWNYEQYF.